The clone carrying this T cell receptor (beta chain) has at least ten counts. What it binds is not known. Using RNA transcripts as the source, TCR beta CDR3 regions were amplified. An initial round of RT-PCR targeting the TCR CDR3 relied on the HTBI primer set. A single record per CDR3 protein comes from TCRdb applying MiXCR to the multiplex PCR reads. The sample contains almost 600,000 distinct CDR3 sequences, more than 11% of which appear only once. These data belong to a study of T cells in Graves' hyperthyroidism and ophthalmopathy. Overall study: Before any treatment, at initial diagnosis, peripheral blood was collected.

CDR3 length equals 13 residues. Trimming took 7 bases from V and 2 from J, leaving 9 bases between them. Germline-derived CDR1 and CDR2 are MDHEN and SYDVKM. General study results and limits: The majority of expanded thyroid clonotypes above 0.001 also appeared in blood.

The TCR sequence derives from a woman in her twenties or thirties with Graves' hyperthyroidism that later progressed to Graves' ophthalmopathy. The sequenced sample was blood. The chain links TRBV28 to TRBJ1-5; D call uncertain. The DNA of the CDR3 is TGTGCCAGCACCGATCGGGGCAATCAGCCCCAGCATTTT. The encoded protein is CASTDRGNQPQHF.